This T cell receptor (beta chain) appears in the sequencing data of a study of blood T cell repertoires in COVID-19 (dated by TCRdb to 2020 to 2021). Some background on the complete study: Samples covering the acute and convalescent phases of COVID-19 were provided by collaborators in the United States, Italy and Spain. The material from the prospective study consisted of cDNA or gDNA derived from T cells, B-cell-depleted T cells, or PBMCs. The dataset comprised deeply sampled blood TCRbeta repertoires from subjects exposed to, actively infected with, or recovered from COVID-19. The repertoires were released in a freely available public database intended as a resource for research on the immune response to SARS-CoV-2. Samples were obtained from the ongoing ImmuneRACE study (first 160 participants) and from about 1,300 subjects provided by 6 global collaborators. A de-identified subject ID, COVID-19 status, age in years and sex were almost always included in the sample metadata. Where available, HLA class I and class II types were obtained from metadata supplied by the sample provider rather than from assay-based typing.

TCRbeta CDR3 regions were amplified from genomic DNA using the immunoSEQ Assay, a bias-controlled multiplex PCR. The paper's processing steps were these. Within the assay, amplification of reference gene primers was used to estimate how many nucleated cells each sample contained. To quantify the absolute abundance of each unique TCRbeta CDR3 rearrangement, sequence reads were collapsed and filtered. Productive Simpson clonality was computed per sample as the square root of Simpson's diversity index over productive rearrangements. What TCRdb holds here is the immuneACCESS table cut down to in-frame rearrangements. Part of the clones is not present; checked against another copy, under half of the missing clones reflect an unresolved V gene, and the others are unexplained. The DNA gave D and trimming, while V, J and clone size come from that table. This sample comprises around 50,000 clones, almost 80% of them detected only once. About 5.8% of the sample comes from the top ten.

With respect to this clone: It has no known antigen specificity. Per-nucleotide qualities are absent, and no much larger clonotype sits a single base away.

Findings and caveats that apply to the study as a whole: How much clinical and demographic metadata was included differed by source and by participant, and the metadata was provided uncurated.

Participants in the prospective study were enrolled through a virtual design, were aged roughly 18 to 95 years, and lived in 20 to 30 United States geographic areas. In the prospective study, participants were assigned to cohorts based on the clinical history participants reported in a screening survey and a study questionnaire. Each participant in the prospective study had whole blood, serum and a nasopharyngeal or oropharyngeal swab collected by mobile phlebotomists. Prospective study participants could optionally give additional blood draws and questionnaires over an approximately two-month period. Before DNA extraction, blood samples from the prospective study were shipped at room temperature or frozen. Sequencing was performed on PBMCs or T cells enriched from blood (not recorded which). This clonotype was sampled from a woman aged 50 to 60 with acute COVID-19.

DNA sequence: TGTGCCAGCCGTACAGGGTTCGGAAACACCATATATTTT. It encodes CASRTGFGNTIYF. The chain uses TRBV28 and TRBJ1-3, and perhaps TRBD1 as D gene, on 6 matching bases. The CDR3 contains 13 residues, cysteine and phenylalanine counted. The CDR3 DNA has 39 bases and is translated from base 1. The V and J ends are trimmed by 8 bases and 4 bases, leaving 12 bases between them. The germline V gene yields MDHEN for CDR1 and SYDVKM for CDR2.